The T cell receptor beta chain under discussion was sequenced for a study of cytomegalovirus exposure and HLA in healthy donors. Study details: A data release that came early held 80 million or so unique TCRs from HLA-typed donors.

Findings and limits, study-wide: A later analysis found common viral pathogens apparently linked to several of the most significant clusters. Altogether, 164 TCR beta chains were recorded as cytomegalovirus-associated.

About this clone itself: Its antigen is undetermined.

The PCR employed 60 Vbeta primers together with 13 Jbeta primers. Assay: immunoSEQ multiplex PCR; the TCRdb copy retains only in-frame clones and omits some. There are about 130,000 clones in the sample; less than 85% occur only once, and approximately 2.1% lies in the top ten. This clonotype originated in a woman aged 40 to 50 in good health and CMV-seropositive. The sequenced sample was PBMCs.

CDR3 in amino acids: CASSLAPTGGMNTEAFF. DNA for the CDR3: TGCGCCAGCAGCTTGGCCCCGACAGGGGGTATGAACACTGAAGCTTTCTTT. V is TRBV5-1 and J is TRBJ1-1; 9 bases are a match to TRBD1. Losses at the gene ends were 0 bases for V and 0 bases for J; bases not matched to a gene: 6. Per germline, CDR1 SGHRS and CDR2 YFSETQ. This CDR3 contains 17 residues. Complete variable domain (other parts from reference TRBV5-1 and TRBJ1-1): KAGVTQTPRYLIKTRGQQVTLSCSPISGHRSVSWYQQTPGQGLQFLFEYFSETQRNKGNFPGRFSGRQFSNSRSEMNVSTLELGDSALYLCASSLAPTGGMNTEAFFGQGTRLTVV.